This TCR beta chain was captured by sequencing in a study of immune heterogeneity within non-small cell lung tumors. Study-level results: Individual patients' high-frequency T-cell receptor beta clonotypes were largely distinct from one another.

The TCR beta CDR3 region was amplified by multiplex PCR employing 32 V and 13 J primers. TCRdb passed the multiplex PCR reads through MiXCR, listing each CDR3 protein once. The sample lists fewer than 15,000 distinct CDR3 sequences; around 28% were seen once. As template, the study used bulk tumor genomic DNA at about 550 ng per sample. Biopsy collection occurred during surgery, with several far-apart biopsies per primary tumor. Patients underwent curative surgery for untreated, newly diagnosed non-small cell lung cancer. From germline, CDR1 is MGHDK and CDR2 SYGVNS. Trimming removed 5 bases at V and 0 bases at J, with 5 bases between. The CDR3 spans 14 residues. Details on this clonotype: Its specificity is not known.

Sequenced: lung tumor tissue. J is TRBJ2-6 and V is TRBV25-1; no clear D gene. The sequence was collected from a man in his forties with non-small cell lung cancer. The CDR3 DNA follows: TGTGCCAGCAGTTCTGCCTCTGGGGCCAACGTCCTGACTTTC. Amino acid sequence: CASSSASGANVLTF.